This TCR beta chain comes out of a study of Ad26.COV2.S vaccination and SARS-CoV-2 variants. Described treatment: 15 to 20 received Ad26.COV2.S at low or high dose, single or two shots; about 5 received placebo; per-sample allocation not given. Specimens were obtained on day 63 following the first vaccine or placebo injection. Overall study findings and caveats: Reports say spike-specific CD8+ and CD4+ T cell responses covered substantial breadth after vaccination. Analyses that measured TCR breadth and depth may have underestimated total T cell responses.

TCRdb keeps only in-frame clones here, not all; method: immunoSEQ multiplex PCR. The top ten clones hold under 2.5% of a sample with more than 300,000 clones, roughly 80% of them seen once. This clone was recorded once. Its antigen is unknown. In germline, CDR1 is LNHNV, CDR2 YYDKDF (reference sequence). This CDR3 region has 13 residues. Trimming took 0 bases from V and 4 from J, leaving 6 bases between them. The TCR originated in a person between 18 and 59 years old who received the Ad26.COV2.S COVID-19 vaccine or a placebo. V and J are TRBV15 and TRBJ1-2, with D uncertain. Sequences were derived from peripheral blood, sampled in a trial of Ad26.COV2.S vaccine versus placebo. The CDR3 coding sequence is TGTGCCACCAGCAGAGATGTGGGCTATGGCTACACCTTC. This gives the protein CATSRDVGYGYTF.